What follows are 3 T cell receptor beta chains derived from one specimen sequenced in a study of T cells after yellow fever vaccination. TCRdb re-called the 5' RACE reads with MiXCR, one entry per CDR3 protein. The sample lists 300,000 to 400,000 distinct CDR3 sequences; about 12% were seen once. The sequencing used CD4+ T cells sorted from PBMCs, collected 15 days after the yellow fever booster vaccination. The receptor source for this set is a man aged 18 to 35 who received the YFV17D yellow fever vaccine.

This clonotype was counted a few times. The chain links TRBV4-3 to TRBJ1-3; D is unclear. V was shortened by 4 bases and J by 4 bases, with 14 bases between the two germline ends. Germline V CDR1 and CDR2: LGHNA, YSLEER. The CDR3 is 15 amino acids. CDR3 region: CASSPRVGLGNTIYF. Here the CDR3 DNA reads TGCGCCAGCAGCCCCCGGGTGGGGTTGGGAAACACCATATATTTT.

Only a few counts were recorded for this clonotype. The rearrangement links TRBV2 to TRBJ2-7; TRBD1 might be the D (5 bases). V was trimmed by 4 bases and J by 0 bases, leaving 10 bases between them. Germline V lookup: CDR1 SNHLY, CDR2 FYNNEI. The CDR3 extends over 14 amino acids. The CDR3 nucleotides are TGTGCCAGCAGTGTGGGGCAGAGCTCCTACGAGCAGTACTTC. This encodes CASSVGQSSYEQYF.

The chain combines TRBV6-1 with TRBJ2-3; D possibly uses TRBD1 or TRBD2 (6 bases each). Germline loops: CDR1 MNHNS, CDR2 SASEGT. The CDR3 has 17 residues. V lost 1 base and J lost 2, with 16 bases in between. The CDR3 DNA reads TGTGCCAGCAGTGAAGGGTGGGGGGCAGGCCCCACAGATACGCAGTATTTT. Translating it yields CASSEGWGAGPTDTQYF.